The 19 T cell receptor beta chains in this list originate from one sample, sequenced in a study of blood T cell repertoires in COVID-19. Clones were read by immunoSEQ multiplex PCR, and TCRdb kept only the in-frame ones, dropping some. There are tens of thousands of clones in the sample; over 60% occur only once, and 15% to 20% lies in the top ten. The sample was peripheral blood. The receptors were sampled from a man aged 25 to 40 with COVID-19, enrolled during active disease.

The rearrangement links TRBV2 to TRBJ2-7; D is possibly TRBD1 (5 bases). The ends were cut back, 8 bases at V and 2 bases at J, with 16 bases in the middle. Germline CDR1 SNHLY, CDR2 FYNNEI. The CDR3 loop spans 14 amino acids. The CDR3 protein is CASPSGRAPYEQYF. The DNA for the CDR3 is TGTGCCAGCCCCTCGGGCAGGGCACCCTACGAGCAGTACTTC.

The chain joins TRBV14 to TRBJ1-3, with a weak D call TRBD1 (6 bases). V was pared by 3 bases and J by 3 bases, with 9 bases between. Germline lookup yields CDR1 SGHDN and CDR2 FVKESK. The CDR3 runs 14 residues. In nucleotides, the CDR3 is TGTGCCAGCAGCCACGGGACACTTGGAAACACCATATATTTT. Translating it yields CASSHGTLGNTIYF. The variable domain in full, with the rest retrieved from reference TRBV14 and TRBJ1-3, is EAGVTQFPSHSVIEKGQTVTLRCDPISGHDNLYWYRRVMGKEIKFLLHFVKESKQDESGMPNNRFLAERTGGTYSTLKVQPAELEDSGVYFCASSHGTLGNTIYFGEGSWLTVV.

The rearrangement joins TRBV6-6 to TRBJ2-7; 7 bases are a match to TRBD1. J lost 3 bases, V lost 7 bases, and 6 bases had no gene match. Germline V lookup: CDR1 MNHNY, CDR2 SVGAGI (reference sequence). This CDR3 has 13 amino acids. This CDR3 reads CASNPGQNYEQYF. The DNA for the CDR3 is TGTGCCAGCAACCCGGGACAGAACTACGAGCAGTACTTC.

In this sample, this clone turned up a few times. This chain connects TRBV6-5 to TRBJ2-7; 10 bases are shared with TRBD2. V gave up 7 bases and J gave up 3 bases; unmatched junction bases: 6. Germline CDR1 reads MNHEY; CDR2 reads SVGAGI. CDR3 size: 14 residues. The CDR3 nucleotides are TGTGCCAGCACCCCCCTAGCGGGAGTCTACGAGCAGTACTTC. Its protein product is CASTPLAGVYEQYF.

V and J are TRBV6-5 and TRBJ2-2, with D unclear. There are 12 residues in the CDR3. Per the germline V gene, CDR1 is MNHEY and CDR2 is SVGAGI. V was cut by 2 bases and J by 7 bases, with 5 bases left in between. CDR3 DNA: TGTGCCAGCAGTTACGCGGTCGGGGAGCTGTTTTTT. Translation gives CASSYAVGELFF.

The chain links TRBV6-5 to TRBJ2-1, with a weak D call TRBD2 (5 bases). Germline V lookup: CDR1 MNHEY, CDR2 SVGAGI. V lost 2 bases and J 5 bases, leaving 10 bases between the germline ends. The CDR3 runs 14 residues. CDR3 sequence (DNA): TGTGCCAGCAGTTACGTCGAGGGAGACAATGAGCAGTTCTTC. Protein: CASSYVEGDNEQFF.

This clone was seen a handful of times. The J gene is TRBJ1-6, the V gene TRBV5-4; D is unclear. The length of the CDR3 is 14 residues. The ends were cut back, 3 bases at V and 5 bases at J, with 9 bases in the middle. CDR1 is SGHNT and CDR2 is YYREEE in the germline V gene (reference sequence). The CDR3 loop is CASSSPVNNSPLHF. The CDR3 DNA follows: TGTGCCAGCAGCTCCCCAGTGAATAATTCACCCCTCCACTTT.

The chain has TRBV28 and TRBJ2-7; 7 bases agree with TRBD1. The CDR3 runs to 15 residues. Germline trimming cut 6 bases from V and 2 bases from J; bases unmatched to any gene: 10. Germline lookup yields CDR1 MDHEN and CDR2 SYDVKM. The CDR3 loop reads CASSRSDRAPYEQYF. CDR3 nucleotides: TGTGCCAGCAGCCGCTCCGACAGGGCTCCCTACGAGCAGTACTTC.

This chain links TRBV11-3 with TRBJ1-1; D uncertain. Germline V CDR1 and CDR2: SGHNT, YENEEA. The V and J ends lost 6 bases and 4 bases respectively, with 12 bases between them. The CDR3 sequence is 13 residues long. CDR3 residues: CASSRPPSTEAFF. For the CDR3, the DNA is TGTGCCAGCAGTCGTCCTCCTAGCACTGAAGCTTTCTTT.

The V and J genes are TRBV19 and TRBJ2-3, with TRBD2 identical over 9 bases. CDR1 is LNHDA and CDR2 is SQIVND in the germline V gene (reference sequence). V shed 5 bases and J 3 bases; nucleotides not matched to a gene: 6. The CDR3 spans 15 residues. The CDR3 loop is CASSVRGGWTDTQYF. CDR3 in DNA: TGTGCCAGTAGTGTGCGGGGGGGGTGGACAGATACGCAGTATTTT.

This clone was detected only once. The V call is TRBV6-6, the J call TRBJ1-1; a weak D match, TRBD1 (6 bases). This CDR3 region has 14 residues. The germline gives CDR1 MNHNY, CDR2 SVGAGI (reference sequence). Deletions cut 4 bases from V and 2 bases from J, with 11 bases between. CDR3 in amino acids: CASSLVGGNTEAFF. Here the CDR3 DNA reads TGTGCCAGCAGTTTGGTAGGGGGTAACACTGAAGCTTTCTTT.

This chain links TRBV7-8 with TRBJ1-3; D not resolved. V lost 5 bases to trimming and J lost 5 bases, with 16 bases between them. The CDR3 totals 15 residues. The germline CDR1 and CDR2 sequences are SGHVS and FQNEAQ. The chain's CDR3 is CASSPGEVDRNTIYF. The CDR3 DNA is TGTGCCAGCAGCCCGGGTGAGGTAGATCGAAACACCATATATTTT.

The chain combines TRBV28 with TRBJ1-2; 7 bases map to TRBD1. The CDR3 spans 15 residues. Unmatched junction bases numbered 10, after V lost 6 bases and J lost 3 bases. CDR1 is MDHEN and CDR2 is SYDVKM in the germline V gene. CDR3 in amino acids: CASSPFETGHYGYTF. The CDR3 nucleotides read TGTGCCAGCAGCCCATTCGAGACAGGGCACTATGGCTACACCTTC.

J is TRBJ1-6 and V is TRBV11-3, with D hard to call. The CDR3 extends over 14 amino acids. V shed 5 bases and J shed 5 bases, with 10 bases lying between them. The germline V gene has CDR1 SGHNT and CDR2 YENEEA. For the CDR3, the DNA is TGTGCCAGCAGCGTTTATCCTCATAATTCACCCCTCCACTTT. Its translation is CASSVYPHNSPLHF.

CDR3 nucleotide sequence: TGTGCCATCAGTGAGTCGAAGACAGTAACTAATGAAAAACTGTTTTTT. Residues: CAISESKTVTNEKLFF. The chain combines TRBV10-3 with TRBJ1-4, with a possible D match to TRBD1 (5 bases). The germline V gene encodes CDR1 ENHRY and CDR2 SYGVKD. Between the trimmed V and J ends, which lost 0 bases and 1 base, there was a span of 9 bases. The CDR3 runs to 16 residues.

The V call is TRBV7-2, the J call TRBJ1-6; a weak D match, TRBD1 (6 bases). V was clipped by 0 bases and J by 10 bases, with 13 bases between them. Germline loops: CDR1 SGHTA, CDR2 FQGNSA. The CDR3 runs to 15 residues. The CDR3 nucleotides are TGTGCCAGCAGCTTAGCATCAGGGGTCGGATCACCCCTCCACTTT. Translation: CASSLASGVGSPLHF.

The chain uses TRBV28 and TRBJ1-5; tentative D call: TRBD1 (6 bases). Trimming pared 3 bases from V and 0 bases from J, leaving 12 bases between. The CDR3 is 16 amino acids. CDR1 MDHEN and CDR2 SYDVKM come from the germline V gene. The CDR3 bases are TGTGCCAGCAGTTTTAACGGACAGTTTAGCAATCAGCCCCAGCATTTT. It is translated as CASSFNGQFSNQPQHF.

This clone was detected a few times. The J gene is TRBJ2-2, the V gene TRBV27, with TRBD2 as a possible D gene (6 bases). This CDR3 comprises 15 residues. Trimming took 4 bases from V and 7 from J, leaving 16 bases between them. Germline V lookup: CDR1 MNHEY, CDR2 SMNVEV (reference sequence). In DNA form, the CDR3 reads TGTGCCAGCAGTTCCCTAATCGGGGGAAGCGGGGAGCTGTTTTTT. Translation: CASSSLIGGSGELFF.

The chain recombines TRBV5-4 with TRBJ1-1; possibly TRBD1 for D (5 bases). V was cut by 2 bases and J by 6 bases, with 11 bases left in between. From germline, CDR1 is SGHNT and CDR2 YYREEE (reference sequence). This CDR3 comprises 13 residues. The CDR3 nucleotides are TGTGCCAGCAGCTTTCGGGGGGGGGCTGAAGCTTTCTTT. Protein: CASSFRGGAEAFF.